The rows below give T cell receptor beta chains drawn from one sample of a study of shared clonotypes between healthy human individuals. The protocol was immunoSEQ multiplex PCR, while the TCRdb copy is restricted to in-frame clones and leaves out a portion. Of under 700,000 clones in the sample, around 95% are singletons; the top ten hold 0.11%. Sequenced sample: naive CD8+ T cells sorted from blood. The receptors here all came from a woman in her 30s in good health. Both conserved end residues are trimmed from each CDR3. The order of the fields is D gene, V gene, CDR3 length, CDR3 protein. D genes are given only for firm matches.

>-|TRBV7-9|15
ASSLGFGTTPHDEQY
>TRBD1|TRBV28|10
ASSDREVALH
>TRBD2|TRBV6-1|12
ASSEGTSGYEQY
>-|TRBV4-1|15
ASSQYEQSYSNQPQH
>-|TRBV5-1|16
ASSAQGSLDRSNEKLF
>-|TRBV11-2|10
ASSFSTGELF
>-|TRBV6-1|10
ASKDLHYEQY
>-|TRBV7-8|14
ASSPAVASDSYEQY
>-|TRBV5-6|15
ASSLWGRGRGNQPQH
>-|TRBV19|13
ASSISEFSYNEQF
>TRBD2|TRBV7-2|16
ASSLTTRLAGVGNIQY
>-|TRBV27|11
ATQEGWNTEAF
>-|TRBV19|13
ASSFRPDHLYGYT
>TRBD2|TRBV11-2|16
ASSPWVGAGGSYNEQF
>TRBD2|TRBV5-8|16
ASSLGLAGDPSTDTQY
>-|TRBV27|11
ASSFAQLQPQH
>-|TRBV10-3|11
AISELGNTEAF
>TRBD1|TRBV28|12
ASSPGTGAHGYT
>TRBD2|TRBV4-1|14
ASSPLAISGIYSPY
>-|TRBV14|9
ASSQKGEQF
>TRBD2|TRBV18|14
ASSPLLAGDTDTQY
>TRBD2|TRBV7-9|13
ASSFRAGVFNEQF
>-|TRBV27|16
ASSFESEFFESNQPQH
>TRBD2|TRBV7-9|13
ASRGASGRASEQY
>-|TRBV30|12
AWSDQSSSYEQY
>-|TRBV6-5|12
ASSPGSGANVLT
>TRBD2|TRBV28|9
AGRDYREQY
>TRBD1|TRBV19|13
ASRPGTGLNQPQH
>-|TRBV27|11
ASKGSGNQPQH
>-|TRBV10-2|10
ASSVTNYEQY
>TRBD2|TRBV7-6|16
ASSWGTSGSLSAAEQY
>TRBD1|TRBV19|13
ASSIAGTGWYEQY
>-|TRBV7-9|13
ASSPTTSSGNTIY
>TRBD2|TRBV28|14
ASSRPEREGLYEQY
>TRBD2|TRBV15|13
ATSELAGVYNEQF
>-|TRBV7-9|11
ASSSGTHAEAF
>-|TRBV9|13
ASSVNRGQNYGYT
>-|TRBV28|11
ASSLSSHNEQF
>-|TRBV27|10
ASRQLPGPQH
>TRBD2|TRBV9|13
ASTIRREPLDEQY
>-|TRBV9|14
ASSRKGAGTNNEQF
>-|TRBV27|12
ASSLSPGVYGYT